Here is one T cell receptor (beta chain) with its context. The antigen remains undetermined. The data were taken from a study of PD-L1 blockade in urothelial cancer. Background on the study: The patients first took atezolizumab in about 2014, receiving 1,200 mg intravenously every 3 weeks. The analyses of blood took place 3 weeks (second dose) and 6 weeks after treatment start.

Noted time point: pretreatment peripheral blood. Clones were read by immunoSEQ multiplex PCR, and TCRdb kept only the in-frame ones, dropping some. The table includes over 30,000 clones, roughly 84% detected once. Germline CDR1 SGDLS, CDR2 YYNGEE. The CDR3 has 17 amino acids. Trimming cost V 6 bases and J 8 bases; bases outside gene matches: 15. The study's findings and limits: Better survival was predicted by below-median pretreatment blood TCR clonality.

This material consisted of PBMCs, taken around atezolizumab (anti-PD-L1) treatment. The TCR originated in a man aged 55 to 70 with urothelial cancer. The chain has TRBV9 and TRBJ2-1; 12 bases are a match to TRBD1. CDR3 coding DNA: TGTGCCAGCACCGACGACCCGGGGACAGGGGGCTTCGATGAGCAGTTCTTC. Its translation: CASTDDPGTGGFDEQFF.